This T cell receptor beta chain comes out of a study of T cell clonotyping in hematopoietic cell transplantation. At the level of the study: Recipient samples before transplant were obtained post-cytoreduction. General study results and limits: Higher Inverse Simpson Index values in graft donor and pretransplant recipient predicted broader posttransplant TCR diversity. Recipient TCR diversity dropped after transplant; expanded clonotypes rose from day 30 to 180. Cells were unsorted, so CD4 and CD8 contributions were not separated.

Trimming took off 0 bases at V and 11 bases at J, with 17 bases between the two ends. The CDR3 covers 15 residues. Germline CDR1 reads MGHRA; CDR2 reads YSYEKL. This clone was recorded once. What it binds is unknown. Repertoires were generated with immunoSEQ multiplex PCR, while TCRdb's copy carries only in-frame clones and drops some. The table includes about 29,000 clones, about 80% detected once. Time point given: recipient sample about 28 days before transplant, after cytoreduction. This chain connects TRBV4-1 to TRBJ2-1; D remains unclear. This TCR derives from a woman aged 25 to 39 with chronic myeloid leukemia. Some clones in this sample may be carry-over from other donors' samples. Sequencing used peripheral blood mononuclear cells, obtained before stem cell transplant. CDR3 sequence (DNA): TGCGCCAGCAGCCAAGATCCCGATGGCCGGCCAAAGCAGTTCTTC. Protein: CASSQDPDGRPKQFF.